One sample yielded the 28 T cell receptor beta chains listed below, sequenced in a study of blood T cell repertoires in COVID-19. Clones were sequenced by immunoSEQ multiplex PCR, and TCRdb holds only the in-frame ones, with some missing. The sample gives approximately 470,000 clones, about 90% of which show up once; 0.65% to 0.9% is in the top ten. Sequencing used PBMCs or T cells enriched from blood (not recorded which). The receptors come from a young woman who had recovered from COVID-19.

The chain couples TRBV29-1 to TRBJ1-1, with D possibly matching TRBD1 (6 bases). The CDR3 is 12 amino acids. V was trimmed by 7 bases and J by 1 base, leaving 10 bases between them. Looked up from germline, CDR1 is SQVTM and CDR2 is ANQGSEA. The chain's CDR3 is CSAVTGNTEAFF. In DNA, the CDR3 is TGCAGCGCGGTGACAGGGAACACTGAAGCTTTCTTT.

The rearrangement links TRBV5-4 to TRBJ2-5; D is ambiguous. CDR1 and CDR2 from the germline V gene are SGHNT and YYREEE (reference sequence). The CDR3 is 13 residues long. The V gene lost 2 bases and the J gene lost 4 bases, with 9 bases spanning the gap. In DNA form, the CDR3 reads TGTGCCAGCAGCTTTCCGACGGGAGAGACCCAGTACTTC. This codes for CASSFPTGETQYF. Together with reference TRBV5-4 and TRBJ2-5, the CDR3 gives the full variable domain: ETGVTQSPTHLIKTRGQQVTLRCSSQSGHNTVSWYQQALGQGPQFIFQYYREEENGRGNFPPRFSGLQFPNYSSELNVNALELDDSALYLCASSFPTGETQYFGPGTRLLVL.

The chain uses TRBV28 and TRBJ1-1; D is possibly TRBD1 (6 bases). Germline values: CDR1 MDHEN, CDR2 SYDVKM. The CDR3 is 16 residues long. Trimming removed 3 bases from V and 1 base from J, with 15 bases in between. CDR3 DNA sequence: TGTGCCAGCAGTTTGGTGGATGGGGGGGCGAACACTGAAGCTTTCTTT. Translating it yields CASSLVDGGANTEAFF.

Concerning this clone itself: Other nucleotide sequences in the sample specify the same CDR3. The chain employs TRBV4-1 and TRBJ2-4; D uncertain. The germline V gene has CDR1 MGHRA and CDR2 YSYEKL. CDR3 length: 15 amino acids. The V end was cut by 4 bases, the J end by 0 bases, with 10 bases between. CDR3 coding DNA: TGCGCCAGCAGCCTATTGAACTTAGCCAAAAACATTCAGTACTTC. Translating gives CASSLLNLAKNIQYF.

CDR3 loop: CASSPLQVPVAKNIQYF. Here the CDR3 DNA reads TGTGCCAGCAGCCCGCTCCAAGTCCCAGTAGCCAAAAACATTCAGTACTTC. The genes are TRBV11-2 and TRBJ2-4; D not resolved. The V gene lost 5 bases and the J gene lost 0 bases, with 17 bases spanning the gap. The CDR3 contains 17 residues. The germline gives CDR1 SGHAT, CDR2 FQNNGV. The whole variable domain, filled in from reference TRBV11-2 and TRBJ2-4, reads EAGVAQSPRYKIIEKRQSVAFWCNPISGHATLYWYQQILGQGPKLLIQFQNNGVVDDSQLPKDRFSAERLKGVDSTLKIQPAKLEDSAVYLCASSPLQVPVAKNIQYFGAGTRLSVL.

The V call is TRBV12-5, the J call TRBJ1-6; possible D gene TRBD1, 6 bases. V shed 5 bases and J shed 6 bases, with 17 bases lying between them. CDR1 and CDR2 (germline): LGHNT, FRNRAP. The CDR3 runs to 16 residues. The CDR3 nucleotides read TGTGCTAGTGGTATCCAACAGGGTTGGGGTAATTCACCCCTCCACTTT. Protein sequence: CASGIQQGWGNSPLHF.

This sequence joins TRBV30 and TRBJ1-4, with D tentatively TRBD1 (5 bases). CDR3 length: 13 amino acids. CDR1 and CDR2 (germline): GTSNPN, SVGIG (reference sequence). Trimming cost V 1 base and J 8 bases, with 11 bases left between them. The CDR3 nucleotides read TGTGCCTGGAGTGCGGGGGTTCGGGAAAAACTGTTTTTT. Translating gives CAWSAGVREKLFF.

This chain links TRBV7-5 with TRBJ1-2; TRBD1 reflects the table's D call only, with no check against the DNA. TRBV7-5 is shown as a pseudogene. The CDR3 loop spans 13 amino acids. The CDR3 bases are TGTGCCAGAAGCTCCGGGATAGACAGGGGGGGGACCTTC. This sequence encodes CARSSGIDRGGTF.

The chain links TRBV5-4 to TRBJ2-7; TRBD2 agrees at 9 bases. The CDR3 runs to 17 residues. J lost 0 bases, V lost 5 bases, and 12 bases had no gene match. Germline lookup yields CDR1 SGHNT and CDR2 YYREEE (reference sequence). The CDR3 DNA sequence: TGTGCCAGCAGGCATACCGTAGCGGGGGATCCCTCCTACGAGCAGTACTTC. This encodes CASRHTVAGDPSYEQYF.

This chain joins TRBV10-3 and TRBJ2-3; 10 bases agree with TRBD2. The CDR3 extends over 16 amino acids. CDR1 is ENHRY and CDR2 is SYGVKD in the germline V gene. The trim removed 5 bases at V and 8 bases at J, leaving 13 bases unmatched. CDR3 protein: CAISIAGGPPLATQYF. In nucleotides, the CDR3 is TGTGCCATCAGTATAGCGGGGGGCCCACCTCTTGCTACGCAGTATTTT.

V gene TRBV9 combines with J gene TRBJ1-1, with D unresolved. Per germline, CDR1 SGDLS and CDR2 YYNGEE. V was trimmed by 1 base and J by 1 base, leaving 8 bases between them. The CDR3 is made up of 14 amino acids. In DNA, the CDR3 is TGTGCCAGCAGCGTAATGCCGGGGAACACTGAAGCTTTCTTT. Protein sequence: CASSVMPGNTEAFF. The variable domain in full, completed from reference TRBV9 and TRBJ1-1, reads DSGVTQTPKHLITATGQRVTLRCSPRSGDLSVYWYQQSLDQGLQFLIQYYNGEERAKGNILERFSAQQFPDLHSELNLSSLELGDSALYFCASSVMPGNTEAFFGQGTRLTVV.

The chain couples TRBV19 to TRBJ1-5; no reliable D call. V lost 1 base, J lost 0 bases, and 7 bases lay in between. This CDR3 is built from 15 residues. Germline-derived CDR1 and CDR2 are LNHDA and SQIVND (reference sequence). In DNA, the CDR3 is TGTGCCAGTAGTATAGGAGCTAATAGCAATCAGCCCCAGCATTTT. This sequence encodes CASSIGANSNQPQHF.

The chain combines TRBV28 with TRBJ1-2; TRBD1 matches 7 bases. J lost 5 bases, V lost 5 bases, and 14 bases had no gene match. The CDR3 consists of 16 residues. Germline CDR1 is MDHEN and CDR2 is SYDVKM. Written as DNA, the CDR3 is TGTGCCAGCAGTCCAGGGGGACAGCCTGAAAGTTATGGCTACACCTTC. Its protein product is CASSPGGQPESYGYTF.

The genes are TRBV11-2 and TRBJ1-6; no reliable D call. This CDR3 contains 12 residues. Trimming pared 5 bases from V and 8 bases from J, leaving 7 bases between. The germline gives CDR1 SGHAT, CDR2 FQNNGV. CDR3 loop: CASSQFYSPLHF. DNA of the CDR3: TGTGCCAGCAGCCAATTTTATTCACCCCTCCACTTT. Full variable domain (remainder filled in from reference TRBV11-2 and TRBJ1-6): EAGVAQSPRYKIIEKRQSVAFWCNPISGHATLYWYQQILGQGPKLLIQFQNNGVVDDSQLPKDRFSAERLKGVDSTLKIQPAKLEDSAVYLCASSQFYSPLHFGNGTRLTVT.

This clone was recorded only once. The V and J genes are TRBV30 and TRBJ2-5; D is undetermined. Germline V CDR1 and CDR2: GTSNPN, SVGIG (reference sequence). V dropped 4 bases and J dropped 3 bases, with 6 bases sitting between them. The CDR3 runs to 11 residues. Written as DNA, the CDR3 is TGTGCCTGGACGCTAAAAGAGACCCAGTACTTC. It codes for CAWTLKETQYF.

The chain couples TRBV5-1 to TRBJ2-2; a weak D match, TRBD2 (6 bases). Germline V gene lookup returns CDR1 SGHRS and CDR2 YFSETQ. This CDR3 is 14 amino acids long. Between the trimmed V and J ends, which lost 5 bases and 3 bases, there was a span of 11 bases. CDR3 loop: CASSGGMYTGELFF. CDR3 bases: TGCGCCAGCAGTGGAGGGATGTACACCGGGGAGCTGTTTTTT.

The chain joins TRBV5-1 to TRBJ2-3, with TRBD2 as a possible D gene (5 bases). CDR1 SGHRS and CDR2 YFSETQ come from the germline V gene. This CDR3 is 13 amino acids long. Between the trimmed V and J ends, which lost 0 bases and 8 bases, there was a span of 10 bases. CDR3 residues: CASSLDLAGTQYF. CDR3 DNA: TGCGCCAGCAGCTTGGATCTCGCGGGTACGCAGTATTTT.

This clone was seen a few times. The rearrangement links TRBV27 to TRBJ1-6; 10 bases fit TRBD1. Trimming cost V 5 bases and J 1 base; bases outside gene matches: 5. From germline, CDR1 is MNHEY and CDR2 SMNVEV (reference sequence). This CDR3 contains 17 residues. The CDR3 region has the DNA TGTGCCAGCAGTCGAGGACAGGGGGGGTCCTATAATTCACCCCTCCACTTT. Its protein product is CASSRGQGGSYNSPLHF.

Remarks on this clone: This sample includes further DNA sequences coding for the same CDR3. The J gene is TRBJ2-1, the V gene TRBV5-1, with 8 bases aligning to TRBD1. Trimming removed 4 bases from V and 7 bases from J; junction bases left unmatched: 4. Per germline, CDR1 SGHRS and CDR2 YFSETQ. The CDR3 loop spans 13 amino acids. The CDR3 bases are TGCGCCAGCAGCCCAGGGACAGGTAATGAGCAGTTCTTC. It specifies CASSPGTGNEQFF.

The chain recombines TRBV7-2 with TRBJ2-5; D might be TRBD1 (5 bases). The V gene's germline CDR1 is SGHTA and CDR2 FQGNSA. This CDR3 region has 15 residues. V was cut by 2 bases and J by 7 bases, with 17 bases left in between. This CDR3 is CASSLLGAGLGTQYF. CDR3 bases: TGTGCCAGCAGCTTATTAGGGGCAGGGTTGGGGACCCAGTACTTC.

This rearrangement joins TRBV30 to TRBJ1-2; no reliable D call. CDR1 and CDR2 from the germline V gene are GTSNPN and SVGIG (reference sequence). The ends were cut back, 0 bases at V and 8 bases at J, with 13 bases in the middle. CDR3 length: 13 amino acids. This CDR3 reads CAWSVEGVYGYTF. The CDR3 bases are TGTGCCTGGAGTGTGGAGGGAGTCTACGGCTACACCTTC.

The chain employs TRBV3-1 (or the pseudogene TRBV3-2) and TRBJ1-4; maybe TRBD1 (5 bases). Germline V gene data show CDR1 as LGHDT and CDR2 as YNNKEL (reference sequence). Trimming shortened V by 1 base and J by 8 bases, and 8 bases separated the two germline ends. There are 13 residues in the CDR3. CDR3 in DNA: TGTGCCAGCAGCCAAGCGGGGGGAGAAAAACTGTTTTTT. The encoded protein is CASSQAGGEKLFF.

The rearrangement joins TRBV28 to TRBJ2-1; the match to TRBD2 covers 7 bases. CDR3 length: 16 amino acids. CDR1 is MDHEN, CDR2 SYDVKM, per germline. The ends lost 3 bases at V and 6 bases at J; junction bases unmatched: 11. CDR3 DNA sequence: TGTGCCAGCAGTTTCCGACTCCTAGCGGAGGGCAATGAGCAGTTCTTC. Its protein is CASSFRLLAEGNEQFF.

CDR3 loop: CASSYGSGGYNEQFF. Written as DNA, the CDR3 is TGTGCCAGTAGTTATGGGAGCGGGGGGTACAATGAGCAGTTCTTC. The V gene is TRBV19, the J gene TRBJ2-1; 9 bases line up with TRBD2. In germline, CDR1 is LNHDA, CDR2 SQIVND (reference sequence). The CDR3 length is 15 residues. Trimming removed 5 bases from V and 4 bases from J; junction bases left unmatched: 6.

The chain uses TRBV28 and TRBJ1-5; 8 positions match TRBD1. The V segment lost 3 bases and the J segment 6 bases; nucleotides outside the gene matches: 1. Germline CDR1 MDHEN, CDR2 SYDVKM. CDR3 length: 13 residues. The CDR3 DNA follows: TGTGCCAGCAGTTTTCAGGGGGCTCAGCCCCAGCATTTT. As protein: CASSFQGAQPQHF.

The chain couples TRBV19 to TRBJ1-1; 9 bases are shared with TRBD1. The CDR3 consists of 13 residues. The junction had 2 bases not matched to a gene; V was cut back by 6 bases and J by 3 bases. Germline values: CDR1 LNHDA, CDR2 SQIVND (reference sequence). The CDR3 protein is CASSHRGHTEAFF. CDR3 DNA sequence: TGTGCCAGTAGCCACAGGGGGCACACTGAAGCTTTCTTT.

The J gene is TRBJ1-1, the V gene TRBV5-1; TRBD1 agrees at 8 bases. The CDR3 runs to 14 residues. The V and J ends lost 4 bases and 4 bases, in that order; junction bases with no gene match: 6. Germline V gives CDR1 SGHRS, CDR2 YFSETQ. CDR3 nucleotide sequence: TGCGCCAGCAGCGACGGGACAGGAGGCACTGAAGCTTTCTTT. Translation: CASSDGTGGTEAFF.

The rearrangement links TRBV9 to TRBJ1-4; D perhaps matches TRBD1 (5 bases). Germline CDR1 reads SGDLS; CDR2 reads YYNGEE. The V gene lost 3 bases and the J gene lost 7 bases, with 13 bases spanning the gap. The CDR3 is made up of 14 amino acids. The CDR3 sequence: CASSERAGIEKLFF. CDR3 DNA: TGTGCCAGCAGCGAAAGGGCAGGGATTGAAAAACTGTTTTTT.